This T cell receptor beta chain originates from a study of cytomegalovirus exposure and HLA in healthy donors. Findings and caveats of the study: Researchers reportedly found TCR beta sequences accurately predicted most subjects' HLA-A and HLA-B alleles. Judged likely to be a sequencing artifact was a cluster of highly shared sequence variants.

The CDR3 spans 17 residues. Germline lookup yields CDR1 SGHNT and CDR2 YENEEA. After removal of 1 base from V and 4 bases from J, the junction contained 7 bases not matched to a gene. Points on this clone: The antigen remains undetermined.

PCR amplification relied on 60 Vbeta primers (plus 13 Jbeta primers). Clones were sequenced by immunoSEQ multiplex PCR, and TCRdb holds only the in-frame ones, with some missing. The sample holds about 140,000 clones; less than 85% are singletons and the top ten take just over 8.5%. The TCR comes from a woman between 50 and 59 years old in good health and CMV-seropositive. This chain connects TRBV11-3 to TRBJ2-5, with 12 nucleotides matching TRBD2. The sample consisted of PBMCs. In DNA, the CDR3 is TGTGCCAGCAGCTTAGGGAGCCTAGCGGGGGGGCGAGAGACCCAGTACTTC. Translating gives CASSLGSLAGGRETQYF.